Listed here are 10 T cell receptor beta chains from one sample, sequenced in a study of blood T cell repertoires in COVID-19. Sequencing used immunoSEQ multiplex PCR; TCRdb keeps in-frame clones, though not all of them. The sample includes roughly 150,000 clones, about 81% of them seen just once. Sequenced input: peripheral blood. These receptor sequences come from a woman aged 80 or over with acute or convalescent COVID-19.

The V gene is TRBV19, the J gene TRBJ2-3; 7 nucleotides match TRBD2. The CDR3 sequence is 15 residues long. The germline V gene encodes CDR1 LNHDA and CDR2 SQIVND (reference sequence). Losses at the gene ends were 5 bases for V and 4 bases for J; bases not matched to a gene: 9. CDR3 loop: CASSAGRGSSDTQYF. DNA for the CDR3: TGTGCCAGTAGTGCGGGGCGGGGGAGTTCAGATACGCAGTATTTT.

Comment on this clone: The germline gene is not matched at one end of the junction; a read error may be the cause. The chain has TRBV7-7 and TRBJ1-2, with 9 positions matching TRBD1. The CDR3 contains 16 residues. Germline assignment: CDR1 SSHAT and CDR2 FNYEAQ (reference sequence). This CDR3 reads CASSFERGTGIYGYTF. The DNA of the CDR3 is TGTGCTAGCAGCTTCGAGAGGGGGACAGGGATTTATGGCTACACCTTC.

The chain is built from TRBV9 and TRBJ1-4; D might be TRBD1 (5 bases). The CDR3 totals 16 residues. V lost 4 bases and J lost 5, with 18 bases in between. The germline CDR1 and CDR2 sequences are SGDLS and YYNGEE. The CDR3 sequence: CASSFQGTGVNEKLFF. The CDR3 nucleotides read TGTGCCAGCAGCTTCCAGGGAACGGGGGTCAATGAAAAACTGTTTTTT.

This chain joins TRBV19 and TRBJ1-2; a possible D gene is TRBD1 (6 bases). Trimming stripped 5 bases from V and 4 bases from J, with 17 bases between. The CDR3 has 15 residues. Germline V lookup: CDR1 LNHDA, CDR2 SQIVND (reference sequence). CDR3 residues: CASSGYREFGYGYTF. As DNA, the CDR3 is TGTGCCAGTAGTGGGTACAGGGAGTTCGGCTATGGCTACACCTTC.

The J gene is TRBJ2-7, the V gene TRBV5-1; 7 bases align to TRBD1. V dropped 4 bases and J dropped 7; count of bases not matched to a gene: 11. The CDR3 is made up of 14 amino acids. Germline V gene sequence: CDR1 SGHRS, CDR2 YFSETQ. CDR3 nucleotide sequence: TGCGCCAGCAGCACCGGGACAGCCCTCGGGGAGCAGTACTTC. This encodes CASSTGTALGEQYF.

V usage is TRBV28 and J usage is TRBJ2-2; 8 nucleotides line up with TRBD2. The germline gives CDR1 MDHEN, CDR2 SYDVKM. The V and J ends lost 7 bases and 3 bases, in that order; junction bases with no gene match: 13. The length of the CDR3 is 17 residues. CDR3 DNA: TGTGCCAGCACCCTCCGGGGCGCGGGGGGCCACACCGGGGAGCTGTTTTTT. Amino acids: CASTLRGAGGHTGELFF. The variable domain in full, with the rest retrieved from reference TRBV28 and TRBJ2-2, is DVKVTQSSRYLVKRTGEKVFLECVQDMDHENMFWYRQDPGLGLRLIYFSYDVKMKEKGDIPEGYSVSREKKERFSLILESASTNQTSMYLCASTLRGAGGHTGELFFGEGSRLTVL.

The rearrangement joins TRBV27 to TRBJ1-6; D gene ambiguous. Per germline, CDR1 MNHEY and CDR2 SMNVEV (reference sequence). The CDR3 is made up of 13 amino acids. V shed 6 bases and J shed 11 bases, with 14 bases lying between them. CDR3 sequence reads: CASRHPQRPPLHF. DNA of the CDR3: TGTGCCAGCAGACATCCCCAGAGGCCACCCCTCCACTTT.

The V call is TRBV9, the J call TRBJ2-7, with 9 bases aligning to TRBD2. CDR1 and CDR2 (germline): SGDLS, YYNGEE. The junction had 6 bases not matched to a gene; V was cut back by 4 bases and J by 1 base. The CDR3 is made up of 15 amino acids. The CDR3 DNA is TGTGCCAGCAGCCTGACTAGCGGTCAATCCTACGAGCAGTACTTC. This gives the protein CASSLTSGQSYEQYF.

In its sample, this clone was seen once. The chain employs TRBV2 and TRBJ1-5, with D possibly being TRBD1 (5 bases). The germline CDR1 and CDR2 sequences are SNHLY and FYNNEI. The CDR3 spans 15 residues. The V and J ends lost 1 base and 3 bases respectively, with 10 bases between them. Written as DNA, the CDR3 is TGTGCCAGCAGTGAAGATGTGACAGTCAATCAGCCCCAGCATTTT. It yields the protein CASSEDVTVNQPQHF.

The CDR3 loop reads CASSQELDNSPLHF. CDR3 DNA sequence: TGTGCCAGCAGCCAAGAACTGGATAATTCACCCCTCCACTTT. The chain recombines TRBV14 with TRBJ1-6; D gene uncertain. The germline V gene has CDR1 SGHDN and CDR2 FVKESK. The CDR3 consists of 14 residues. V lost 0 bases, J lost 5 bases, and 5 bases lay in between. Full variable domain (missing parts from reference TRBV14 and TRBJ1-6): EAGVTQFPSHSVIEKGQTVTLRCDPISGHDNLYWYRRVMGKEIKFLLHFVKESKQDESGMPNNRFLAERTGGTYSTLKVQPAELEDSGVYFCASSQELDNSPLHFGNGTRLTVT.